Listed here are 18 T cell receptor beta chains from one sample, sequenced in a study of T cell clonality in common variable immunodeficiency. Overall study results and limits: Reportedly, TCR beta sequences from common variable immunodeficiency showed fewer deletions and N-nucleotide insertions.

Assay used: immunoSEQ multiplex PCR; TCRdb lists only in-frame clones, some missing. The sample yields some 12,000 clones, without any singletons. For these receptors, no antigen is known. The sample comprised peripheral blood mononuclear cells. These receptors were obtained from a human donor with common variable immunodeficiency.

Notes on this clone: Sequence at one end of the junction differs from germline and may be a read error. The CDR3 extends 3 residues past the end of the read, so its final part is completed from the germline J gene. The rearrangement uses TRBV6-2 or TRBV6-3 and TRBJ2-5; 8 bases are shared with TRBD2. The CDR3 is 13 amino acids. The V gene's germline CDR1 is MNHEY and CDR2 SVGEGT. CDR3 loop: CATSETSAETQYF. Incomplete CDR3 DNA: TGTGCCACCAGTGAGACTAGCGCAGAGACC.

Comment on this clone: The read gets to within 3 residues of the CDR3 end, and the germline J gene fills in the rest. The V and J genes are TRBV5-1 and TRBJ1-2; tentatively, D is TRBD1 (5 bases). CDR3 length: 14 amino acids. Germline V gene data show CDR1 as SGHRS and CDR2 as YFSETQ. Trimming took 2 bases from V and 7 from J, leaving 15 bases between them. CDR3: CASSFTVAGSGYTF. CDR3 DNA, as far as it was read: TGCGCCAGCAGCTTTACCGTCGCAGGGAGTGGC.

Only a few counts were recorded for this clone. The CDR3 end lies 3 residues beyond the end of the read and is filled in from the germline J gene. The V call is TRBV7-9, the J call TRBJ2-5; the match to TRBD2 covers 13 bases. V was pared by 5 bases and J by 4 bases, with 4 bases of the junction left unmatched. The germline V gene encodes CDR1 SEHNR and CDR2 FQNEAQ (reference sequence). The CDR3 totals 15 residues. The covered CDR3 bases are TGTGCCAGCAGCGGACTAGCGGGGGACCGAGAGACC. As protein: CASSGLAGDRET. The full CDR3 protein is CASSGLAGDRETQYF.

In regard to this clone: The sequence runs out 3 residues before the end of the CDR3; the remainder is reconstructed from the germline J gene. This rearrangement joins TRBV2 to TRBJ2-1; possible D gene TRBD1, 6 bases. V lost 6 bases, J lost 0 bases, and 12 bases lay in between. CDR3 size: 15 residues. The germline CDR1 and CDR2 sequences are SNHLY and FYNNEI. This chain's CDR3 is CASRSTGSSYNEQFF. CDR3 DNA (partial): TGTGCCAGCAGGTCGACAGGCAGCTCCTACAATGAG.

For this clone: The observed sequence ends 3 residues before the CDR3 terminus, with the missing tail filled in from the germline J gene. V gene TRBV18 combines with J gene TRBJ2-1; D is uncertain. V lost 0 bases to trimming and J lost 6 bases, with 6 bases between them. Germline lookup yields CDR1 KGHSH and CDR2 LQKENI. The length of the CDR3 is 13 residues. CDR3 in amino acids: CASSPPTFNEQFF. CDR3 DNA (partial): TGTGCCAGCTCACCACCGACTTTCAATGAG.

This clone was found a few times. The read gets to within 3 residues of the CDR3 end, and the germline J gene fills in the rest. The V and J genes are TRBV6-4 and TRBJ2-1, with 16 bases lining up with TRBD2. The CDR3 has 16 amino acids. Trimming removed 3 bases from V and 6 bases from J; junction bases left unmatched: 2. Germline V gene sequence: CDR1 MRHNA, CDR2 SNTAGT. The CDR3 protein is CASSEGTSGGANEQFF. CDR3 DNA (partial): TGTGCCAGCAGTGAGGGGACTAGCGGGGGGGCCAATGAG.

This clone was recorded a few times. The observed sequence ends 3 residues before the CDR3 terminus, with the missing tail filled in from the germline J gene. The V gene is TRBV20-1, the J gene TRBJ2-1, with 10 bases lining up with TRBD2. Germline V gene sequence: CDR1 DFQATT, CDR2 SNEGSKA (reference sequence). Trimming at V came to 2 bases and at J to 5 bases, leaving 18 bases not matched to a gene. This CDR3 contains 19 residues. Incomplete CDR3 DNA: TGCAGTGCTAGACTTCGAGGGGTAGCGGGGGGCTACAAACACAATGAG. Amino acid sequence: CSARLRGVAGGYKHNE. The complete CDR3 protein is CSARLRGVAGGYKHNEQFF.

Notes on this clone: The read falls 3 residues short of the CDR3 end, and the missing part is taken from the germline J gene. The chain links TRBV7-6 to TRBJ1-5; D gene uncertain. V was clipped by 2 bases and J by 5 bases, with 13 bases between them. This CDR3 has 15 residues. The germline V gene encodes CDR1 SGHVS and CDR2 FNYEAQ. The CDR3 sequence is CASSLPTCSYQPQHF. The CDR3 DNA, read in part, is TGTGCCAGCAGCTTACCCACTTGTTCATATCAGCCC.

This clone was seen a few times. The read ends 3 residues before the CDR3 terminus; that terminus is restored from the germline J gene. The chain has TRBV18 and TRBJ1-1, with TRBD1 identical over 9 bases. Germline CDR1 and CDR2: KGHSH and LQKENI. The V segment lost 3 bases and the J segment 1 base; nucleotides outside the gene matches: 12. There are 18 residues in the CDR3. Partial CDR3 DNA: TGTGCCAGCTCACCCCTTCGGACAGGGGAGTGGGCGAACACTGAA. It translates to CASSPLRTGEWANTE. The CDR3 in its entirety is CASSPLRTGEWANTEAFF.

This clone turned up a few times. The observed sequence ends 3 residues before the CDR3 terminus, with the missing tail filled in from the germline J gene. This sequence joins TRBV7-9 and TRBJ1-2, with 7 nucleotides matching TRBD1. The V and J ends lost 4 bases and 5 bases, in that order; junction bases with no gene match: 7. Germline V gene sequence: CDR1 SEHNR, CDR2 FQNEAQ (reference sequence). This CDR3 comprises 14 residues. The CDR3: CASSSTGQFYGYTF. CDR3 DNA (partial): TGTGCCAGCAGCTCTACGGGACAGTTTTATGGC. Looking up the rest from reference TRBV7-9 and TRBJ1-2 gives the full variable domain: DTGVSQNPRHKITKRGQNVTFRCDPISEHNRLYWYRQTLGQGPEFLTYFQNEAQLEKSRLLSDRFSAERPKGSFSTLEIQRTEQGDSAMYLCASSSTGQFYGYTFGSGTRLTVV.

As concerns this clone: The read terminates 3 residues ahead of where the CDR3 ends, so the germline J gene completes it. The V gene is TRBV19, the J gene TRBJ1-1; TRBD1 matches at 7 bases. V was clipped by 10 bases and J by 1 base; unmatched bases: 9. Germline V gene sequence: CDR1 LNHDA, CDR2 SQIVND (reference sequence). The CDR3 is made up of 14 amino acids. CDR3 sequence: CATRSTGANTEAFF. Incomplete CDR3 DNA: TGTGCCACCCGTTCTACAGGGGCGAACACTGAA.

This clone occurred a few times. The DNA ends 3 residues before the CDR3 does, and the rest of the CDR3 is filled in from the germline J gene. This chain joins TRBV5-1 and TRBJ2-2, with 9 bases fitting TRBD1. The CDR3 runs 15 residues. Germline loops: CDR1 SGHRS, CDR2 YFSETQ. Trimming at V came to 3 bases and at J to 3 bases, leaving 3 bases not matched to a gene. CDR3 DNA (partial): TGCGCCAGCAGCTCATGGACAGGGGACACCGGGGAG. Its translation is CASSSWTGDTGE. The whole CDR3 sequence reads CASSSWTGDTGELFF.

To note about this clone: The CDR3 end is not reached by the read, which stops 3 residues before it; the germline J gene fills it in. V gene TRBV7-3 combines with J gene TRBJ2-7; TRBD1 matches 8 bases. J lost 4 bases, V lost 3 bases, and 2 bases had no gene match. CDR3 size: 13 residues. Germline CDR1 is SGHTA and CDR2 is FQGTGA. The CDR3 DNA, read in part, is TGTGCCAGCAGCTTCGGACAGGGATACGAG. Amino acids: CASSFGQGYE. The whole CDR3 protein is CASSFGQGYEQYF.

Of note for this clone: The read comes to an end 3 residues before the CDR3 does, leaving the germline J gene to fill in the end. V is TRBV5-1 and J is TRBJ2-5, with D possibly matching TRBD1 (6 bases). CDR3 size: 16 residues. The V and J ends lost 0 bases and 0 bases respectively, with 12 bases between them. Germline lookup yields CDR1 SGHRS and CDR2 YFSETQ. CDR3 region: CASSLGQGLNQETQYF. The covered CDR3 bases are TGCGCCAGCAGCTTGGGCCAGGGGTTAAACCAAGAGACC.

This clone has just a few counts. Read data end 3 residues before the CDR3 end; the end is taken from the germline J gene. The chain uses TRBV19 and TRBJ2-7, with 9 bases fitting TRBD1. V was clipped by 6 bases and J by 6 bases; unmatched bases: 12. This CDR3 spans 15 amino acids. CDR1 and CDR2 from the germline V gene are LNHDA and SQIVND (reference sequence). The CDR3 loop reads CASSSSGTGLGEQYF. The CDR3 DNA, read in part, is TGTGCCAGTAGCTCTTCCGGGACAGGGCTTGGCGAG.

This clone showed up just a few times. The CDR3 end falls 3 residues outside the read, so it is completed with the germline J gene. V gene TRBV30 combines with J gene TRBJ1-1; no firm D call. CDR3 size: 14 residues. Germline CDR1 and CDR2: GTSNPN and SVGIG (reference sequence). V was trimmed by 2 bases and J by 0 bases, leaving 10 bases between them. The covered CDR3 bases are TGTGCCTGGAGTTTGTACAGCCTGAACACTGAA. Protein product: CAWSLYSLNTE. The full CDR3 protein reads CAWSLYSLNTEAFF. The entire variable domain, with the rest obtained from reference TRBV30 and TRBJ1-1, is as follows: SQTIHQWPATLVQPVGSPLSLECTVEGTSNPNLYWYRQAAGRGLQLLFYSVGIGQISSEVPQNLSASRPQDRQFILSSKKLLLSDSGFYLCAWSLYSLNTEAFFGQGTRLTVV.

This clone turned up a few times. Read sequence stops 3 residues before the CDR3 end, and the germline J gene provides the missing end. The rearrangement joins TRBV19 to TRBJ2-3; 8 nucleotides align to TRBD1. Germline V lookup: CDR1 LNHDA, CDR2 SQIVND (reference sequence). The trim removed 0 bases at V and 5 bases at J, leaving 7 bases unmatched. The CDR3 is 16 residues long. The CDR3 loop is CASSIDKQGVEDTQYF. The DNA read from the CDR3 is TGTGCCAGTAGTATAGATAAACAGGGGGTAGAAGATACG.

A few counts support this clone. The read ends 3 residues before the CDR3 terminus; that terminus is restored from the germline J gene. V and J are TRBV19 and TRBJ1-6, with TRBD1 matching 7 bases. This CDR3 spans 13 amino acids. Germline V gene lookup returns CDR1 LNHDA and CDR2 SQIVND (reference sequence). V was pared by 11 bases and J by 7 bases, with 8 bases of the junction left unmatched. The CDR3 DNA, read in part, is TGTGCCTCCTCAGGGGGGCTGAATTCACCC. This encodes CASSGGLNSP. The CDR3, in full, reads CASSGGLNSPLHF. Supplemented by reference TRBV19 and TRBJ1-6, the full variable domain reads DGGITQSPKYLFRKEGQNVTLSCEQNLNHDAMYWYRQDPGQGLRLIYYSQIVNDFQKGDIAEGYSVSREKKESFPLTVTSAQKNPTAFYLCASSGGLNSPLHFGNGTRLTVT.